Listed here are 6 T cell receptor beta chains from one sample, sequenced in a study of blood T cells in healthy people across ages. The second PCR ran about 6 to 11 cycles with a sample-barcoded 5' primer and J-beta primers. TCRdb reprocessed the 5' RACE reads with MiXCR, giving one entry per CDR3 protein. Here the sample spans around 940,000 distinct CDR3 sequences, just over 50% being singletons. What was sequenced was blood. The receptors come from a woman in her sixties in good health.

The chain couples TRBV28 to TRBJ1-2, with TRBD1 matching 7 bases. CDR1 is MDHEN and CDR2 is SYDVKM in the germline V gene. The CDR3 consists of 14 residues. V shed 5 bases and J 1 base; nucleotides not matched to a gene: 4. The CDR3 sequence is CASSTRQGNYGYTF. The CDR3 bases are TGTGCCAGCAGTACCCGACAGGGTAACTATGGCTACACCTTC.

The rearrangement joins TRBV4-1 to TRBJ2-7; D ambiguous. The germline gives CDR1 MGHRA, CDR2 YSYEKL. The CDR3 totals 16 residues. V was cut by 2 bases and J by 2 bases, with 16 bases left in between. Here the CDR3 DNA reads TGCGCCAGCAGCCAATATTCCTCCACCATCCCCTACGAGCAGTACTTC. Translated, it gives CASSQYSSTIPYEQYF.

This clonotype was detected a few times. The chain employs TRBV20-1 and TRBJ2-3; weak D call: TRBD2 (6 bases). This CDR3 contains 14 residues. With 6 bases removed from V and 3 bases from J, the gap between germline ends came to 16 bases. The germline gives CDR1 DFQATT, CDR2 SNEGSKA (reference sequence). The CDR3 DNA is TGCAGTGCCTTCGAGAGCGGGTGGACAGATACGCAGTATTTT. It specifies CSAFESGWTDTQYF.

The chain uses TRBV20-1 and TRBJ2-3; a possible D gene is TRBD2 (5 bases). Germline V lookup: CDR1 DFQATT, CDR2 SNEGSKA (reference sequence). The V end lost 2 bases, the J end lost 0 bases, and 9 bases lay between the germline ends. The CDR3 totals 14 residues. The CDR3 nucleotides are TGCAGTGCTAGACAGTGGGAGAGCACAGATACGCAGTATTTT. It translates to CSARQWESTDTQYF.

V usage is TRBV7-2 and J usage is TRBJ2-3; TRBD2 matches 7 bases. The J segment lost 3 bases and the V segment lost 1 base, leaving 13 bases of the junction unmatched. The germline gives CDR1 SGHTA, CDR2 FQGNSA. The CDR3 has 18 residues. The CDR3 DNA reads TGTGCCAGCAGCTTAGGTTTTGGGGGAAGCGGGGTAACAGATACGCAGTATTTT. This translates into CASSLGFGGSGVTDTQYF. Full variable domain (rest looked up from reference TRBV7-2 and TRBJ2-3): GAGVSQSPSNKVTEKGKDVELRCDPISGHTALYWYRQSLGQGLEFLIYFQGNSAPDKSGLPSDRFSAERTGGSVSTLTIQRTQQEDSAVYLCASSLGFGGSGVTDTQYFGPGTRLTVL.

This clonotype was picked up a small number of times. The chain joins TRBV6-2 or TRBV6-3 to TRBJ2-7; 7 bases are shared with TRBD2. CDR3 size: 12 residues. Germline assignment: CDR1 MNHEY and CDR2 SVGEGT. V was clipped by 11 bases and J by 3 bases; unmatched bases: 7. The DNA of the CDR3 is TGTGCCGGCTCTAGCGGCTTCTACGAGCAGTACTTC. It specifies CAGSSGFYEQYF.